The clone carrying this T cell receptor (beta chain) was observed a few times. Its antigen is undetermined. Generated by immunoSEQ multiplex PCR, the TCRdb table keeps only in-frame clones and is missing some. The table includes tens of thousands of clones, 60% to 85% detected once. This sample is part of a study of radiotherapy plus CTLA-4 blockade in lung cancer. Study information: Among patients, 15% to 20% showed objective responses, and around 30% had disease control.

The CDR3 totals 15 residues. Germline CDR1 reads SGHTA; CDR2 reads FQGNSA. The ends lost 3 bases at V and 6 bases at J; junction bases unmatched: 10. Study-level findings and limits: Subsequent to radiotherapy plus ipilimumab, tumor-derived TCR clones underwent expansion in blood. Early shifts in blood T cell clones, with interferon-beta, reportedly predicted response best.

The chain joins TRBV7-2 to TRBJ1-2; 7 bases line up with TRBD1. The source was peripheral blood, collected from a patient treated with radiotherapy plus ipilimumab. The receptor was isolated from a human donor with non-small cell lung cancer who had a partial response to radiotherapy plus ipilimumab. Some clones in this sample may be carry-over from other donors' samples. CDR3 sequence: CASSFGVQGDDGYTF. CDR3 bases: TGTGCCAGCAGCTTCGGCGTGCAGGGGGACGATGGCTACACCTTC.